Presented here are 10 T cell receptor beta chains from one specimen sequenced in a study of blood T cell repertoires in COVID-19. Sequencing was performed with immunoSEQ multiplex PCR; in TCRdb, only in-frame clones are kept and a portion is missing. The sample carries under 200,000 clones, 84% recorded once. What was sequenced was PBMCs or T cells enriched from blood (not recorded which). The receptors were gathered from a woman aged 50 to 60 who had recovered from COVID-19.

CDR3 sequence (DNA): TGTGCCAGCAGCGAGGCGGGGGCCCTAACCCACGAGCAGTACTTC. Protein sequence: CASSEAGALTHEQYF. V gene TRBV9 combines with J gene TRBJ2-7, with D possibly matching TRBD2 (7 bases). The germline CDR1 and CDR2 sequences are SGDLS and YYNGEE. Deletions cut 3 bases from V and 5 bases from J, with 18 bases between. This CDR3 region has 15 residues.

Comment on this clone: It is likely a read error: a sequence one base away is far more abundant. The sample contains more than one DNA sequence encoding this CDR3. The chain combines TRBV3-1 (or the pseudogene TRBV3-2) with TRBJ2-5; 8 bases agree with TRBD2. J lost 6 bases, V lost 3 bases, and 6 bases had no gene match. The CDR3 is 14 residues long. Germline loops: CDR1 LGHDT, CDR2 YNNKEL (reference sequence). The CDR3 bases are TGTGCCAGCAGCCACGGGAGGGGGGGGCAGACCCAGTACTTC. It yields the protein CASSHGRGGQTQYF.

This clone was recorded once. J is TRBJ1-1 and V is TRBV6-5; TRBD1 is a possible D gene (6 bases). Trimming pared 7 bases from V and 6 bases from J, leaving 18 bases between. The CDR3 loop spans 14 amino acids. Germline assignment: CDR1 MNHEY and CDR2 SVGAGI. CDR3: CASKFEGQTAEAFF. CDR3 DNA: TGTGCCAGCAAATTTGAAGGACAGACCGCTGAAGCTTTCTTT.

The gene calls are TRBV5-4 and TRBJ1-5; TRBD1 is a possible D gene (6 bases). Trimming removed 4 bases from V and 4 bases from J, with 15 bases in between. Germline V CDR1 and CDR2: SGHNT, YYREEE (reference sequence). CDR3 size: 15 residues. CDR3 bases: TGTGCCAGCAGCAAAGGGGCGCAGGGGAATCAGCCCCAGCATTTT. This gives the protein CASSKGAQGNQPQHF.

This clone showed up just once. The V gene is TRBV7-2, the J gene TRBJ1-5, with D possibly being TRBD1 (6 bases). With 5 bases removed from V and 2 bases from J, the gap between germline ends came to 10 bases. There are 14 residues in the CDR3. Germline CDR1 is SGHTA and CDR2 is FQGNSA. DNA of the CDR3: TGTGCCAGCAGCAGTCGACAGGGCAATCAGCCCCAGCATTTT. Protein sequence: CASSSRQGNQPQHF.

The chain carries TRBV19 and TRBJ2-1; weak D call: TRBD1 (6 bases). Per the germline V gene, CDR1 is LNHDA and CDR2 is SQIVND (reference sequence). Trimming stripped 8 bases from V and 4 bases from J, with 12 bases between. The CDR3 contains 13 residues. The CDR3 loop reads CASSAGVYNEQFF. In DNA form, the CDR3 reads TGTGCCAGTTCTGCAGGGGTATACAATGAGCAGTTCTTC.

The chain recombines TRBV20-1 with TRBJ2-7; D perhaps matches TRBD2 (6 bases). Per the germline V gene, CDR1 is DFQATT and CDR2 is SNEGSKA (reference sequence). The V gene lost 3 bases and the J gene lost 2 bases, with 8 bases spanning the gap. This CDR3 region has 12 residues. CDR3 bases: TGCAGTGCTAGTCCGGGGGCCTACGAGCAGTACTTC. Its protein is CSASPGAYEQYF.

V is TRBV20-1 and J is TRBJ2-7; D call uncertain. This CDR3 contains 11 residues. V was trimmed by 2 bases and J by 4 bases, leaving 6 bases between them. Germline CDR1 reads DFQATT; CDR2 reads SNEGSKA (reference sequence). CDR3: CSARSQYEQYF. DNA of the CDR3: TGCAGTGCTAGATCCCAATACGAGCAGTACTTC.

The CDR3 sequence is CASSPTKVAGDTIYF. In nucleotides, the CDR3 is TGTGCCAGCTCACCGACGAAGGTGGCCGGGGACACCATATATTTT. This chain joins TRBV18 and TRBJ1-3; no clear D gene. The germline CDR1 and CDR2 sequences are KGHSH and LQKENI. V was cut by 3 bases and J by 8 bases, with 17 bases left in between. This CDR3 spans 15 amino acids.

As for this clone: One base away lies a much larger clone, so this may be a sequencing read error. V gene TRBV7-9 combines with J gene TRBJ2-5; D is unclear. Between the trimmed V and J ends, which lost 3 bases and 5 bases, there was a span of 4 bases. Germline values: CDR1 SEHNR, CDR2 FQNEAQ (reference sequence). The CDR3 is made up of 11 amino acids. The DNA for the CDR3 is TGTGCCAGCAGCTTCGCGGAGACCCAGTACTTC. Translated: CASSFAETQYF.